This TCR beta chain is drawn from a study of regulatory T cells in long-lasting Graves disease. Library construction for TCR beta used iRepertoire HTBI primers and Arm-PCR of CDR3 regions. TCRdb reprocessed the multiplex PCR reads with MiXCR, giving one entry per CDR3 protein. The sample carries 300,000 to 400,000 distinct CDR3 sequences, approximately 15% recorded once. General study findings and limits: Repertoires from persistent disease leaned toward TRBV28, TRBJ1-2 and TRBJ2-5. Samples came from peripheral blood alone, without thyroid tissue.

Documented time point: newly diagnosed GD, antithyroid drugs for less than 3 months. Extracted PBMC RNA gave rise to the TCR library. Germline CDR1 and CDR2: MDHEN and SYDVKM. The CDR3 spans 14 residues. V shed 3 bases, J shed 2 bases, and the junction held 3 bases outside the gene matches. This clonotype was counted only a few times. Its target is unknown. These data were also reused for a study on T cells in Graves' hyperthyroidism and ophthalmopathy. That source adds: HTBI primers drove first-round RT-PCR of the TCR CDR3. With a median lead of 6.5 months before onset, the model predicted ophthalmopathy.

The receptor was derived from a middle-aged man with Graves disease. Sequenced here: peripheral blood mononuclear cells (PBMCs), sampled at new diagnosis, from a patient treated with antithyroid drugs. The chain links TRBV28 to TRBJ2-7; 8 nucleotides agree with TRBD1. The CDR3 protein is CASSFRDRTYEQYF. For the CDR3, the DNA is TGTGCCAGCAGTTTCCGGGACAGGACCTACGAGCAGTACTTC.